What follows is one T cell receptor beta chain and its context. Alongside a J-beta primer mix, a sample-barcoded 5' primer served in a second PCR lasting about 7 to 12 cycles. TCRdb re-called the 5' RACE reads with MiXCR, one entry per CDR3 protein. The sample holds 600,000 to 1,000,000 distinct CDR3 sequences, 58% seen once. The record originates from a study of blood T cells in healthy people across ages. There are 13 residues in the CDR3. Germline-derived CDR1 and CDR2 are SGHDN and FVKESK. Germline trimming cut 4 bases from V and 8 bases from J; bases unmatched to any gene: 3. The receptor's source is a man aged 30 to 39 in good health. The gene calls are TRBV14 and TRBJ2-1; 9 nucleotides match TRBD2. Sequencing was done on a sample of blood. In nucleotides, the CDR3 is TGTGCCAGCAGCCTTAGGACTAGCGATGAGCAGTTCTTC. The encoded protein is CASSLRTSDEQFF.